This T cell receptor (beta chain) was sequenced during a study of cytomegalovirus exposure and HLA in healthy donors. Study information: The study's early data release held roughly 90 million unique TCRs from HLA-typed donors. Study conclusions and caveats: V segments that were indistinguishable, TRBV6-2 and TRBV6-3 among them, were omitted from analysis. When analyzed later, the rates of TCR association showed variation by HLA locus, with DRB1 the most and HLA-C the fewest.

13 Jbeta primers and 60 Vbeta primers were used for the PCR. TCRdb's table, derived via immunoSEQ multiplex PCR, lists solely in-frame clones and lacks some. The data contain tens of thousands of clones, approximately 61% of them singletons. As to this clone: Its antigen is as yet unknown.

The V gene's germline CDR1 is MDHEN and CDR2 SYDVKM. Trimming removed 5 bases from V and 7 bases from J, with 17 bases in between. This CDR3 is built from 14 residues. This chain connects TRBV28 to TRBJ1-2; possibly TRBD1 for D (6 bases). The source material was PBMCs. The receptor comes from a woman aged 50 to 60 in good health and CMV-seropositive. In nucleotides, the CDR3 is TGTGCCAGCAGTACCCCCGGGGGGCCCCTTGGCTACACCTTC. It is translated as CASSTPGGPLGYTF.